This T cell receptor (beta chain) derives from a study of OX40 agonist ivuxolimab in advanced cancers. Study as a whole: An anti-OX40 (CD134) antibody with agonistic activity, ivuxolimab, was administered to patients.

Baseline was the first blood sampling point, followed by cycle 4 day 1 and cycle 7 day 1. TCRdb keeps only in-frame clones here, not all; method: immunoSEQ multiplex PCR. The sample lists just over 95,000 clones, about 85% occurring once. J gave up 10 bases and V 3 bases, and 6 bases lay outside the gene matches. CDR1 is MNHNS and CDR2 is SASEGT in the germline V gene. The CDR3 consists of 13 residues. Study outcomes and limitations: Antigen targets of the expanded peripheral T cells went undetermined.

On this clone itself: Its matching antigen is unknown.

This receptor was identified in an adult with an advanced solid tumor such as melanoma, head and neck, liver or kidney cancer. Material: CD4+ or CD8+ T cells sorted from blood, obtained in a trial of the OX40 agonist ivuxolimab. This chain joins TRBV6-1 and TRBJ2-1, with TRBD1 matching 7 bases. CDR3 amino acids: CASSEGSRGEQFF. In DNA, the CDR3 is TGTGCCAGCAGTGAGGGGTCCAGGGGGGAGCAGTTCTTC.